The 10 T cell receptor beta chains below come from one sample, sequenced in a study of vaccination and CD4 T cells after COVID-19. No antigens are known for them. Treatment defined: approximately 11-day PBMC culture with coronavirus spike peptide pools or control peptides (ViraFEST assay). Scientists ran DNA taken from cultured CD4+ T cells through the Oncomine TCR Beta short-read assay for sequencing. TCRdb re-called the PCR reads through MiXCR, storing one row per CDR3 protein. The table has some 13,000 distinct CDR3 sequences, around 43% seen once. The sample taken for sequencing was CD4+ T cells from blood, cultured in vitro. These receptors originate from a human donor who had recovered from COVID-19.

The J gene is TRBJ1-4, the V gene TRBV12-3 or TRBV12-4; TRBD1 matches 9 bases. The CDR3 totals 15 residues. J lost 8 bases, V lost 3 bases, and 7 bases had no gene match. CDR3 sequence: CASSFTTGGEEKLFF. CDR3 DNA: TGTGCCAGCAGTTTTACCACAGGGGGCGAGGAAAAACTGTTTTTT.

This CDR3 is CSARTAGGSATIPYEQYF. In nucleotides, the CDR3 is TGCAGTGCTAGAACGGCGGGGGGCTCGGCGACAATCCCCTACGAGCAGTACTTC. The gene calls are TRBV20-1 and TRBJ2-7; 8 nucleotides match TRBD2. The CDR3 sequence is 18 residues long. The germline V gene encodes CDR1 DFQATT and CDR2 SNEGSKA (reference sequence). The trim removed 2 bases at V and 2 bases at J, leaving 17 bases unmatched.

This rearrangement joins TRBV7-9 to TRBJ1-2; D possibly corresponds to TRBD1 (6 bases). V lost 5 bases, J lost 3 bases, and 13 bases lay in between. Germline CDR1 and CDR2: SEHNR and FQNEAQ (reference sequence). The CDR3 length is 14 residues. The CDR3 coding sequence is TGTGCCAGCAGCCATCAGGGGTCCGACTATGGCTACACCTTC. It codes for CASSHQGSDYGYTF.

This clonotype has a handful of counts. The rearrangement uses TRBV30 and TRBJ2-5, with TRBD1 matching 8 bases. J was trimmed by 3 bases and V by 3 bases; bases with no gene match: 9. Germline V gene data show CDR1 as GTSNPN and CDR2 as SVGIG (reference sequence). The CDR3 is 15 residues long. The CDR3 DNA is TGTGCCTGGAGCCCCCCCCGGACAGGGAAAGAGACCCAGTACTTC. The encoded protein is CAWSPPRTGKETQYF.

This clonotype showed up just a few times. J is TRBJ2-7 and V is TRBV4-1, with D possibly being TRBD1 (6 bases). Germline lookup yields CDR1 MGHRA and CDR2 YSYEKL. CDR3 size: 18 residues. The germline V and J ends were trimmed by 4 bases and 2 bases, with 24 bases remaining between them. The CDR3 loop is CASSPGVLDRRYTYEQYF. The DNA for the CDR3 is TGCGCCAGCAGCCCAGGGGTCCTTGACCGGCGGTACACCTACGAGCAGTACTTC.

The V call is TRBV7-2, the J call TRBJ2-7, with TRBD1 matching over 7 bases. V was clipped by 4 bases and J by 0 bases; unmatched bases: 6. The CDR3 runs 15 residues. The germline CDR1 and CDR2 sequences are SGHTA and FQGNSA. The CDR3 loop is CASSYRDSDSYEQYF. CDR3 DNA sequence: TGTGCCAGCAGCTACCGGGACAGCGACTCCTACGAGCAGTACTTC.

The chain joins TRBV18 to TRBJ2-1; tentatively, D is TRBD2 (6 bases). Germline-derived CDR1 and CDR2 are KGHSH and LQKENI. This CDR3 has 11 amino acids. V was trimmed by 2 bases and J by 12 bases, leaving 8 bases between them. CDR3 amino acids: CASSPGTGQFF. CDR3 in DNA: TGTGCCAGCTCACCAGGGACTGGGCAGTTCTTC.

This clonotype is a singleton in its sample. V gene TRBV20-1 combines with J gene TRBJ2-1; TRBD2 aligns across 7 bases. Germline CDR1 is DFQATT and CDR2 is SNEGSKA (reference sequence). This CDR3 is built from 15 residues. With 4 bases clipped from V and 4 bases from J, the junction kept 10 bases outside the gene matches. CDR3 in DNA: TGCAGTGCTAACGGGGCGGGAGCGGTATACAATGAGCAGTTCTTC. Amino acids: CSANGAGAVYNEQFF.

This clonotype was seen once. The rearrangement links TRBV7-3 to TRBJ2-3; D remains unclear. This CDR3 has 13 residues. V was cut by 5 bases and J by 0 bases, with 6 bases left in between. Germline CDR1 SGHTA, CDR2 FQGTGA. The CDR3 reads CASSATSTDTQYF. The DNA of the CDR3 is TGTGCCAGCAGCGCCACTAGCACAGATACGCAGTATTTT.

The chain uses TRBV30 and TRBJ1-5; 8 nucleotides match TRBD1. The CDR3 sequence is 17 residues long. Germline V gene data show CDR1 as GTSNPN and CDR2 as SVGIG (reference sequence). Losses at the gene ends were 3 bases for V and 0 bases for J; bases not matched to a gene: 10. CDR3 in amino acids: CAWRPGQGIYSNQPQHF. The CDR3, as DNA: TGTGCCTGGAGACCCGGACAGGGAATTTATAGCAATCAGCCCCAGCATTTT.